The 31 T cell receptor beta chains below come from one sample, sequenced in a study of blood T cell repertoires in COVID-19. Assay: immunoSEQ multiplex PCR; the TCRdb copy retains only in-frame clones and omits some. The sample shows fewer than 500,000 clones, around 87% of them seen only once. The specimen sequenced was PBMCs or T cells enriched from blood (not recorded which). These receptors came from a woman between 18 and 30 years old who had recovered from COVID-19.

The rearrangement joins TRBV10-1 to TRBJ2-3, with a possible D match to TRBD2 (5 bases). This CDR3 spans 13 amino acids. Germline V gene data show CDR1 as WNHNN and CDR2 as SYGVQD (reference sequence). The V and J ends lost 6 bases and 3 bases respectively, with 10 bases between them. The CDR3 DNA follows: TGCGCCAGCAGCCCCAGCGGTACAGATACGCAGTATTTT. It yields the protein CASSPSGTDTQYF.

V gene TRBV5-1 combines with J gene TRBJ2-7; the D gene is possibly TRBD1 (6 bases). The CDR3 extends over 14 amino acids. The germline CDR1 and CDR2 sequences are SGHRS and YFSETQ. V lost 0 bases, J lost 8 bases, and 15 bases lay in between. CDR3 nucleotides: TGCGCCAGCAGCTTGGAGCAGGGGCAAGGGAAGCAGTACTTC. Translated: CASSLEQGQGKQYF. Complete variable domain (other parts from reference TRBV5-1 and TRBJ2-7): KAGVTQTPRYLIKTRGQQVTLSCSPISGHRSVSWYQQTPGQGLQFLFEYFSETQRNKGNFPGRFSGRQFSNSRSEMNVSTLELGDSALYLCASSLEQGQGKQYFGPGTRLTVT.

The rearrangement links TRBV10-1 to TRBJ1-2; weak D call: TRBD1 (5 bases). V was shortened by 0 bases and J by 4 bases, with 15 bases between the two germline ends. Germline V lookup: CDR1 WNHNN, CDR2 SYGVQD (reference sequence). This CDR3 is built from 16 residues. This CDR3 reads CASSESRASGGYGYTF. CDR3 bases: TGCGCCAGCAGTGAGTCGAGAGCATCGGGGGGCTATGGCTACACCTTC.

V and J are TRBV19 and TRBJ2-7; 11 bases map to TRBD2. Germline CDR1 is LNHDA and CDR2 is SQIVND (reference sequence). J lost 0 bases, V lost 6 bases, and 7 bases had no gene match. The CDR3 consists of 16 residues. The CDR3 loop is CASSPLLAGDSYEQYF. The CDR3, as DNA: TGTGCCAGTAGCCCTCTACTAGCGGGGGACTCCTACGAGCAGTACTTC.

The CDR3 protein is CAWTTGHEQYF. Written as DNA, the CDR3 is TGTGCCTGGACGACAGGGCACGAGCAGTACTTC. The genes are TRBV30 and TRBJ2-7; 7 bases match TRBD1. Trimming cost V 4 bases and J 5 bases; bases outside gene matches: 2. CDR3 length: 11 residues. The germline V gene has CDR1 GTSNPN and CDR2 SVGIG (reference sequence).

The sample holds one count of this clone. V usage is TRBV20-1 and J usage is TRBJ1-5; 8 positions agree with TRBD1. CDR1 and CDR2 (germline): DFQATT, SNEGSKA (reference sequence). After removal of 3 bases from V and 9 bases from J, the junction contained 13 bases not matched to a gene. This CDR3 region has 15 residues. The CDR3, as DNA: TGCAGTGCTAGTATAGGGACAGGCGACATGGGGCCCCAGCATTTT. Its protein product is CSASIGTGDMGPQHF.

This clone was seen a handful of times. CDR3 bases: TGTGCCAGCTCACCACTTGAGGGGGCCTTGGGCTATGGCTACACCTTC. It yields the protein CASSPLEGALGYGYTF. The rearrangement joins TRBV18 to TRBJ1-2; 7 bases are shared with TRBD1. Trimming took 1 base from V and 4 from J; bases not matched to a gene: 9. CDR3 length: 16 amino acids. Germline V CDR1 and CDR2: KGHSH, LQKENI.

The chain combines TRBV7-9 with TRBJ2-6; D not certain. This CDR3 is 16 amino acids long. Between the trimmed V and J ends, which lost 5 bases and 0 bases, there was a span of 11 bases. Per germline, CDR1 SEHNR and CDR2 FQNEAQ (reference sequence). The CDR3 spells CASSPRTSSGANVLTF. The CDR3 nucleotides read TGTGCCAGCAGCCCCCGTACCAGCTCTGGGGCCAACGTCCTGACTTTC.

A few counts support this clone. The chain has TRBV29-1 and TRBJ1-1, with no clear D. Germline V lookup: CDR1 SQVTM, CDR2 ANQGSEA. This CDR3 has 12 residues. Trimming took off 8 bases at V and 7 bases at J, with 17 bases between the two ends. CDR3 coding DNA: TGCAGCCACTCCTCTTACCGGGGTGAAGCTTTCTTT. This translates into CSHSSYRGEAFF.

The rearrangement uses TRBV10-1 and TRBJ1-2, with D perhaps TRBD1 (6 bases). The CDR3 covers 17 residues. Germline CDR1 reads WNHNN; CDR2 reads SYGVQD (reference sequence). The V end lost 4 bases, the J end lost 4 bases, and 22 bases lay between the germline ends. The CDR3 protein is CASSGGPSRQLVYGYTF. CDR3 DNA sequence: TGCGCCAGCAGTGGGGGGCCGAGTCGACAGCTAGTCTATGGCTACACCTTC.

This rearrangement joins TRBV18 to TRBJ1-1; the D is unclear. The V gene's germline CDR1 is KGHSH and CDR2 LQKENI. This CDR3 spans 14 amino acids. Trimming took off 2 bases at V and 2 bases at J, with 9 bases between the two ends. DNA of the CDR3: TGTGCCAGCTCACCAGAGCGGGTAAACACTGAAGCTTTCTTT. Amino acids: CASSPERVNTEAFF.

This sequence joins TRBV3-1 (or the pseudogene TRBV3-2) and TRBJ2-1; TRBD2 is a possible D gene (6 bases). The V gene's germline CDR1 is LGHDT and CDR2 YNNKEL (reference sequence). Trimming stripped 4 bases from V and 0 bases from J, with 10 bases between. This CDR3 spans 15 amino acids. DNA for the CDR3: TGTGCCAGCAGCCCCCGGGGGAGCTCCTACAATGAGCAGTTCTTC. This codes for CASSPRGSSYNEQFF.

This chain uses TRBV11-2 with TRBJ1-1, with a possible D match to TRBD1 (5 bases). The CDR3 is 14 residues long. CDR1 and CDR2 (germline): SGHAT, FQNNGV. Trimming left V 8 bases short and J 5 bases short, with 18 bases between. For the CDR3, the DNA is TGTGCCAGCTTCTCAGGATCAGGGAATACTGAAGCTTTCTTT. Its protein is CASFSGSGNTEAFF.

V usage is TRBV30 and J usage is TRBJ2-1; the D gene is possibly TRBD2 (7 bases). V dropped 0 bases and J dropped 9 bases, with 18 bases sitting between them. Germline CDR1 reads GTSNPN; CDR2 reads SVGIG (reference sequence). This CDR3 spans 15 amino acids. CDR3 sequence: CAWSVRGALGGEQFF. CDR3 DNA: TGTGCCTGGAGTGTACGGGGGGCCTTGGGGGGTGAGCAGTTCTTC.

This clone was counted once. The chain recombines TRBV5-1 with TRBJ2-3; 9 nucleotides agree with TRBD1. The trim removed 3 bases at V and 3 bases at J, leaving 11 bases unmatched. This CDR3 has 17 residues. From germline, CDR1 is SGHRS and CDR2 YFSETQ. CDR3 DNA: TGCGCCAGCAGCTACCACCGGGACAGGGAGGGAACAGATACGCAGTATTTT. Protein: CASSYHRDREGTDTQYF.

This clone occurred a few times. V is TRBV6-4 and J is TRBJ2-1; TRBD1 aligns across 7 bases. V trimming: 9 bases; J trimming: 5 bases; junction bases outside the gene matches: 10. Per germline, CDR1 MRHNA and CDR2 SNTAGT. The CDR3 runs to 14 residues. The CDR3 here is CASRERDRDNEQFF. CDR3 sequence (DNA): TGTGCCAGTCGGGAACGCGACAGGGACAATGAGCAGTTCTTC.

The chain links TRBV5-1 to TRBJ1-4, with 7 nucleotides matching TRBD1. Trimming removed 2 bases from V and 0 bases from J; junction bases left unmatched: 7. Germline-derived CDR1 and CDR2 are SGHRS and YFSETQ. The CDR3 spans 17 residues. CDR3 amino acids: CASSFRWDSSTNEKLFF. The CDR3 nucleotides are TGCGCCAGCAGCTTTCGCTGGGACAGCTCAACTAATGAAAAACTGTTTTTT.

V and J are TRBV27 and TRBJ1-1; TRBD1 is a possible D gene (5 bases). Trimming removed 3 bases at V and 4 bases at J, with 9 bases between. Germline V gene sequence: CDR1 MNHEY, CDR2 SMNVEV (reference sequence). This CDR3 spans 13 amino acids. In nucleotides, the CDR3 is TGTGCCAGCAGTTTCCGACAGACCACTGAAGCTTTCTTT. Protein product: CASSFRQTTEAFF.

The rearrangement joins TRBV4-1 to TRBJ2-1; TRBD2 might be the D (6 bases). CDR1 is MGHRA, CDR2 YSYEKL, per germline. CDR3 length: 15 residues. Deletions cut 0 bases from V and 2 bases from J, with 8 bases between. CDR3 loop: CASSQDPGAYNEQFF. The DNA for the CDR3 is TGCGCCAGCAGCCAAGATCCGGGGGCCTACAATGAGCAGTTCTTC.

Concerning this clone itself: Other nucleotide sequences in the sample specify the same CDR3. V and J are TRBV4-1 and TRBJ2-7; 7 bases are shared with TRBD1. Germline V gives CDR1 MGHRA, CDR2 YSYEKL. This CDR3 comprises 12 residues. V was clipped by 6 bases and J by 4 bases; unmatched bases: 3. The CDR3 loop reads CASSLTGYEQYF. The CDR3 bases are TGCGCCAGCAGTCTGACAGGGTACGAGCAGTACTTC.

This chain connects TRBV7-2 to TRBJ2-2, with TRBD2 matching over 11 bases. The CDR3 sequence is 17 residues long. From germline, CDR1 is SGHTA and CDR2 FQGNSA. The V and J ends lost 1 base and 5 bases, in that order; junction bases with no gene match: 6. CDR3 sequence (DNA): TGTGCCAGCAGCTTAGGTGGCGGACTAGCGGGTACCGGGGAGCTGTTTTTT. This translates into CASSLGGGLAGTGELFF.

The chain's CDR3 is CARQGWTSGAGSQYF. CDR3 bases: TGTGCCAGACAAGGATGGACTAGCGGGGCCGGGAGCCAGTACTTC. The chain has TRBV19 and TRBJ2-5, with 12 nucleotides matching TRBD2. CDR1 is LNHDA, CDR2 SQIVND, per germline (reference sequence). J was trimmed by 10 bases and V by 9 bases; bases with no gene match: 15. CDR3 length equals 15 residues.

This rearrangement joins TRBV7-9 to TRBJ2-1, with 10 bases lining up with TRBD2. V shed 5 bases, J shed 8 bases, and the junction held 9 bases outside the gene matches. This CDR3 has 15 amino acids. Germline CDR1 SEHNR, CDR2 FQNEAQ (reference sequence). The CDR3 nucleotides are TGTGCCAGCAGCCAGGGGAGCGGGGGGGGCGATGAGCAGTTCTTC. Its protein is CASSQGSGGGDEQFF.

The CDR3: CASSPPGGNEQFF. CDR3 coding DNA: TGTGCCAGCAGCCCCCCAGGGGGGAATGAGCAGTTCTTC. This chain connects TRBV5-6 to TRBJ2-1, with D perhaps matching TRBD1 (7 bases). Per the germline V gene, CDR1 is SGHDT and CDR2 is YYEEEE. This CDR3 is built from 13 residues. Deletions cut 4 bases from V and 7 bases from J, with 12 bases between. Full variable domain (remainder filled in from reference TRBV5-6 and TRBJ2-1): DAGVTQSPTHLIKTRGQQVTLRCSPKSGHDTVSWYQQALGQGPQFIFQYYEEEERQRGNFPDRFSGHQFPNYSSELNVNALLLGDSALYLCASSPPGGNEQFFGPGTRLTVL.

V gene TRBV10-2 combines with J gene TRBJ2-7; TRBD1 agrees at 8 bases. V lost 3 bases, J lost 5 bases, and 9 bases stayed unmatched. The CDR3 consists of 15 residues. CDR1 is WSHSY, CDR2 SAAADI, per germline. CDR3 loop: CASSDFRTGQHEQYF. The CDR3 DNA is TGCGCCAGCAGTGATTTTCGGACAGGGCAACACGAGCAGTACTTC.

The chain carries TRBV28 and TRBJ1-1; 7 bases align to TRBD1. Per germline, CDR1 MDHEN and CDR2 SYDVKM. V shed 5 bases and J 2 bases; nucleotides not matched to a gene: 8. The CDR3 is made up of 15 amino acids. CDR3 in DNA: TGTGCCAGCAGTCCCGGACAGGACTACAACACTGAAGCTTTCTTT. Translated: CASSPGQDYNTEAFF. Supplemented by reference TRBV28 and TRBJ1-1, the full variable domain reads DVKVTQSSRYLVKRTGEKVFLECVQDMDHENMFWYRQDPGLGLRLIYFSYDVKMKEKGDIPEGYSVSREKKERFSLILESASTNQTSMYLCASSPGQDYNTEAFFGQGTRLTVV.

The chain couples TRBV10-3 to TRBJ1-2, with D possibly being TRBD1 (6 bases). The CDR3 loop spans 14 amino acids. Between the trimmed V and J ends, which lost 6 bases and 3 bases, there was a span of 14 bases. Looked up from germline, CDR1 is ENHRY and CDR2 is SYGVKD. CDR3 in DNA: TGTGCCATCAGAAACAGGGTTACGGACTATGGCTACACCTTC. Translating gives CAIRNRVTDYGYTF.

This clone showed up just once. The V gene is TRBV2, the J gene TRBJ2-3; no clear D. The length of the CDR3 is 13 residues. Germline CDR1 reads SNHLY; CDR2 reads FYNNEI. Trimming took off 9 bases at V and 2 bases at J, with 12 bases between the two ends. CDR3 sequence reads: CASLGLFTDTQYF. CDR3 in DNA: TGTGCCAGTCTAGGCCTGTTCACAGATACGCAGTATTTT.

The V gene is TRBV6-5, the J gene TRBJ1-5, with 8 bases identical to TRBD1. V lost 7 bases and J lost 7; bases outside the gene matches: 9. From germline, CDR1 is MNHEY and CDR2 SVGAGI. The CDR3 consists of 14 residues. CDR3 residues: CASKKTGDRQPQHF. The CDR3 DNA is TGTGCCAGCAAGAAGACAGGGGATAGGCAGCCCCAGCATTTT.

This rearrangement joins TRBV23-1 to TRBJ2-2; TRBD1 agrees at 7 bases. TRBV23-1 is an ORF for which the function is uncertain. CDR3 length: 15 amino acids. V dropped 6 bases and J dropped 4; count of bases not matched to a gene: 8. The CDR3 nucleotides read TGCGCCAGCAGGACAGGGCTGGTGGGCACCGGGGAGCTGTTTTTT. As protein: CASRTGLVGTGELFF.

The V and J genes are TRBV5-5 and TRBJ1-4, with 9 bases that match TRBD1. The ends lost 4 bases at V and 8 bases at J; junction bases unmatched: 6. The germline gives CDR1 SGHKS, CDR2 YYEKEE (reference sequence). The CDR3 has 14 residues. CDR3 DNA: TGTGCCAGCAGCCAGGACAGGGGAGAAGAAAAACTGTTTTTT. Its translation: CASSQDRGEEKLFF.